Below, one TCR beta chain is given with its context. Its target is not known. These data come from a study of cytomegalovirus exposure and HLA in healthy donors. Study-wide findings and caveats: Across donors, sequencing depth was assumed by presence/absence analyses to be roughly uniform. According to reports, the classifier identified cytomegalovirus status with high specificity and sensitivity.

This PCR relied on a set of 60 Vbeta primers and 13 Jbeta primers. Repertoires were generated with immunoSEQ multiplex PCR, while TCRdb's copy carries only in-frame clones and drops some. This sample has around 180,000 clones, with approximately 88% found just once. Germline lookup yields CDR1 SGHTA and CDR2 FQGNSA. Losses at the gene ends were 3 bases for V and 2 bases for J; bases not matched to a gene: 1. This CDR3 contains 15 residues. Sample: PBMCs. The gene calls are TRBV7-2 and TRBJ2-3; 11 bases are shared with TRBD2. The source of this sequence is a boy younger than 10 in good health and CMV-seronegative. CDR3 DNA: TGTGCCAGCAGCTTGACTAGCGGGGCCACAGATACGCAGTATTTT. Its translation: CASSLTSGATDTQYF. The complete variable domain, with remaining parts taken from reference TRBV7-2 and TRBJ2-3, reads GAGVSQSPSNKVTEKGKDVELRCDPISGHTALYWYRQSLGQGLEFLIYFQGNSAPDKSGLPSDRFSAERTGGSVSTLTIQRTQQEDSAVYLCASSLTSGATDTQYFGPGTRLTVL.